Listed here is a single T cell receptor beta chain. The ends were cut back, 2 bases at V and 1 base at J, with 5 bases in the middle. The CDR3 runs to 13 residues. The germline V gene has CDR1 SNHLY and CDR2 FYNNEI. The record originates from a study of blood T cell repertoires in COVID-19. Study background: Material from acute and convalescent COVID-19 was sourced from the United States, Italy and Spain.

In the source study's methods: How many nucleated cells were present was estimated from reference gene primer amplification. This table comes from immunoSEQ multiplex PCR, and its TCRdb copy is limited to in-frame clones, with some not included. V and J calls plus clone size are reproduced from that table; the DNA served to infer D and trimming. Of 80,000 or so clones in the sample, 81% are singletons; the top ten hold approximately 40%. The sequence was collected from an elderly man with acute or convalescent COVID-19. The sample consisted of peripheral blood. The chain recombines TRBV2 with TRBJ1-2; D not certain. The CDR3 protein is CASSEIFNYGYTF. The CDR3, as DNA: TGTGCCAGCAGTGAAATCTTTAACTATGGCTACACCTTC.